Each of the 12 T cell receptor beta chains below was sequenced from the same sample in a study of shared clonotypes between healthy human individuals. TCRdb's copy holds only in-frame clones and misses some; the assay was immunoSEQ multiplex PCR. The sample contains approximately 1,000,000 clones, about 80% of which appear only once. Sequenced sample: memory CD4+ T cells from PBMCs. Subset denoted: CD45RA-negative fraction. All receptors derive from a man aged 18-30 years in good health. Some clones in this sample may be carry-over from other donors' samples.

This clone was observed once. The gene calls are TRBV10-3 and TRBJ1-1; 10 bases agree with TRBD1. V shed 6 bases, J shed 4 bases, and the junction held 5 bases outside the gene matches. In germline, CDR1 is ENHRY, CDR2 SYGVKD. CDR3 length: 14 residues. The CDR3 reads CAIRAGDRGTEAFF. For the CDR3, the DNA is TGTGCCATCAGAGCCGGGGACAGGGGCACTGAAGCTTTCTTT.

This clone turned up a few times. This chain uses TRBV10-3 with TRBJ1-3; D is ambiguous. This CDR3 is built from 12 residues. Germline V CDR1 and CDR2: ENHRY, SYGVKD. Deletions cut 9 bases from V and 4 bases from J, with 10 bases between. CDR3 loop: CAMSGDGNTIYF. For the CDR3, the DNA is TGTGCCATGTCGGGCGACGGAAACACCATATATTTT.

Of note for this clone: The junction departs from germline at one end; a sequencing error may be responsible. The gene calls are TRBV28 and TRBJ1-2; D may be TRBD1 (6 bases). CDR3 length equals 12 residues. Germline V gene sequence: CDR1 MDHEN, CDR2 SYDVKM. The CDR3 protein is CASSLYGGYAGF. The CDR3 nucleotides are TGTGCCAGCAGTTTATACGGGGGCTACGCCGGCTTC.

The V gene is TRBV19, the J gene TRBJ2-7; D remains ambiguous. The length of the CDR3 is 12 residues. Germline values: CDR1 LNHDA, CDR2 SQIVND (reference sequence). V was pared by 3 bases and J by 2 bases, with 5 bases between. The CDR3 protein is CASSMGTYEQYF. CDR3 in DNA: TGTGCCAGTAGTATGGGTACCTACGAGCAGTACTTC.

V and J are TRBV25-1 and TRBJ2-3, with 9 positions matching TRBD2. Germline V CDR1 and CDR2: MGHDK, SYGVNS. The ends lost 6 bases at V and 3 bases at J; junction bases unmatched: 13. The CDR3 extends over 17 amino acids. DNA of the CDR3: TGTGCCAGCAGCAGTTCCTACTGGCGGGAGGGGACAGATACGCAGTATTTT. Its translation is CASSSSYWREGTDTQYF.

This sequence joins TRBV6-1 and TRBJ2-3; no firm D call. The ends were cut back, 4 bases at V and 3 bases at J, with 17 bases in the middle. The CDR3 is 16 residues long. Germline V gene lookup returns CDR1 MNHNS and CDR2 SASEGT. The CDR3 loop reads CASSVGAAPWTDTQYF. The CDR3, as DNA: TGTGCCAGCAGTGTAGGTGCAGCCCCATGGACAGATACGCAGTATTTT.

The J gene is TRBJ1-2, the V gene TRBV28; D ambiguous. The V end was cut by 6 bases, the J end by 1 base, with 9 bases between. Germline V CDR1 and CDR2: MDHEN, SYDVKM. The CDR3 loop spans 13 amino acids. The CDR3: CASRTQLNYGYTF. DNA for the CDR3: TGTGCCAGCAGAACCCAGCTTAACTATGGCTACACCTTC.

This sequence joins TRBV7-2 and TRBJ2-1, with no clear D. Trimming pared 1 base from V and 4 bases from J, leaving 14 bases between. Germline CDR1 is SGHTA and CDR2 is FQGNSA. The CDR3 has 16 amino acids. The CDR3 sequence is CASSLVSGSFYNEQFF. CDR3 sequence (DNA): TGTGCCAGCAGCTTAGTGTCCGGATCCTTTTACAATGAGCAGTTCTTC.

This chain joins TRBV6-1 and TRBJ2-7, with a tentative D call TRBD1 (6 bases). V shed 6 bases and J shed 0 bases, with 12 bases lying between them. CDR3 length equals 14 residues. Per germline, CDR1 MNHNS and CDR2 SASEGT. The CDR3 protein is CASRDRPSSYEQYF. The CDR3 nucleotides read TGTGCCAGCAGGGACAGACCCTCCTCCTACGAGCAGTACTTC.

Concerning this clone itself: The same CDR3 is also encoded by other DNA sequences in this sample. The chain joins TRBV5-1 to TRBJ1-5; D is ambiguous. The germline CDR1 and CDR2 sequences are SGHRS and YFSETQ. CDR3 length equals 13 residues. The V gene lost 0 bases and the J gene lost 1 base, with 2 bases spanning the gap. The CDR3 DNA follows: TGCGCCAGCAGCTTGGGCAGCAATCAGCCCCAGCATTTT. This codes for CASSLGSNQPQHF.

The CDR3 DNA sequence: TGTGCCAGCAGTTTATATGGGTTTGGGACTAGCGGGAGGGCCTTCCCAGATACGCAGTATTTT. It yields the protein CASSLYGFGTSGRAFPDTQYF. V and J are TRBV28 and TRBJ2-3, with 16 nucleotides matching TRBD2. CDR3 size: 21 residues. V was pared by 1 base and J by 4 bases, with 14 bases of the junction left unmatched. Per germline, CDR1 MDHEN and CDR2 SYDVKM.

The chain is built from TRBV19 and TRBJ1-2; no reliable D call. CDR1 and CDR2 (germline): LNHDA, SQIVND (reference sequence). V gave up 3 bases and J gave up 2 bases, with 10 bases separating them. The CDR3 consists of 14 residues. CDR3 in amino acids: CASSIPHSNYGYTF. As DNA, the CDR3 is TGTGCCAGTAGTATCCCCCACAGCAACTATGGCTACACCTTC.